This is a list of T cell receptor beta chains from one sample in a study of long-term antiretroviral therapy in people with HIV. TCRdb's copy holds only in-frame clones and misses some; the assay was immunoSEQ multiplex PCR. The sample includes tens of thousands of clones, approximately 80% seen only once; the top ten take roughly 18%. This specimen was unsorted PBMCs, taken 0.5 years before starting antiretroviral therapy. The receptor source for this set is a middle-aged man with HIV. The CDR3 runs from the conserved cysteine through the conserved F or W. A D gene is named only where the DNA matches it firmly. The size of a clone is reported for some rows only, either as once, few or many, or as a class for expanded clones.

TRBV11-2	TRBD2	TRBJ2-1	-	CASSSLGGGSYNEQFF	TGTGCCAGCAGCTCCCTAGGCGGGGGATCCTACAATGAGCAGTTCTTC
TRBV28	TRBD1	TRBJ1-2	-	CASSSDRNGDYGYTF	TGTGCCAGCAGTTCGGACAGGAACGGCGACTATGGCTACACCTTC
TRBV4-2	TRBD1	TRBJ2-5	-	CASSQAGQGTQETQYF	TGTGCCAGCAGCCAAGCGGGACAGGGGACTCAAGAGACCCAGTACTTC
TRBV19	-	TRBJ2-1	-	CASSIGGANEQFF	TGTGCCAGTAGTATTGGGGGGGCGAATGAGCAGTTCTTC
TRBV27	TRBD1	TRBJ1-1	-	CASRSGTGRPNTEAFF	TGTGCCAGCAGGTCCGGGACAGGGCGTCCGAACACTGAAGCTTTCTTT
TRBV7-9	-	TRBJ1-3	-	CASRLTGWQNTIYF	TGTGCCAGCAGATTAACAGGGTGGCAAAACACCATATATTTT
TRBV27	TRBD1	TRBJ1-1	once	CASSSNRGLTEAFF	TGTGCCAGCAGTTCAAACAGGGGGCTCACTGAAGCTTTCTTT
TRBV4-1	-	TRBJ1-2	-	CASSQIHGVNYGYTF	TGCGCCAGCAGCCAAATTCATGGGGTCAACTATGGCTACACCTTC
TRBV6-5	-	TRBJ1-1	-	CASSYTQAGNTEAFF	TGTGCCAGCAGTTATACGCAGGCAGGGAACACTGAAGCTTTCTTT
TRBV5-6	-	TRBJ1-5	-	CASSLRVNQPQHF	TGTGCCAGCAGCTTAAGGGTCAATCAGCCCCAGCATTTT
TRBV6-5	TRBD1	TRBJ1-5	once	CASSYGQGGNQPQHF	TGTGCCAGCAGTTACGGGCAGGGGGGCAATCAGCCCCAGCATTTT
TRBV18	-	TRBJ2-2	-	CASSPAFLTGELFF	TGTGCCAGCTCACCAGCTTTCCTCACCGGGGAGCTGTTTTTT
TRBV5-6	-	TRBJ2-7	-	CASSLGQNYEQYF	TGTGCCAGCAGCTTGGGACAGAACTACGAGCAGTACTTC
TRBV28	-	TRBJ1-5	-	CASRVGTIHQPQHF	TGTGCCAGCAGGGTGGGGACCATCCATCAGCCCCAGCATTTT
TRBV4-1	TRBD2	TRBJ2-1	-	CASSQPERGGLDEQFF	TGCGCCAGCAGCCAGCCGGAACGGGGGGGCCTTGATGAGCAGTTCTTC
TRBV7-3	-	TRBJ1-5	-	CASSLGPNQPQHF	TGTGCCAGCAGCTTAGGGCCGAATCAGCCCCAGCATTTT
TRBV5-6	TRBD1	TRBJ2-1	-	CASSSTGYNEQFF	TGTGCCAGCAGCTCGACAGGGTACAATGAGCAGTTCTTC
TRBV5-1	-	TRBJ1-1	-	CASSLGGGTEAFF	TGCGCCAGCAGCTTGGGCGGGGGCACTGAAGCTTTCTTT
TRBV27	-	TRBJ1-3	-	CASTDSTLGNTIYF	TGTGCCAGTACGGACAGTACCCTTGGAAACACCATATATTTT
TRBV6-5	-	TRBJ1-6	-	CASASQGNNSPLHF	TGTGCCAGCGCCAGCCAGGGGAATAATTCACCCCTCCACTTT
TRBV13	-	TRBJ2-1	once	CASSLGPRVEQFF	TGTGCCAGCAGCTTAGGCCCTCGGGTGGAGCAGTTCTTC
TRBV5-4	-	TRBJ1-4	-	CASSLRQGSANEKLFF	TGTGCCAGCAGCTTGCGCCAGGGGTCGGCTAATGAAAAACTGTTTTTT
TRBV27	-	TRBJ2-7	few	CASSLGWGAYEQYF	TGTGCCAGCAGTCTGGGATGGGGGGCGTACGAGCAGTACTTC
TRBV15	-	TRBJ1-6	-	CATSRDGTPLHF	TGTGCCACCAGCAGAGACGGTACACCCCTCCACTTT
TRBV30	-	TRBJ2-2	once	CAWSYDSAGELFF	TGTGCCTGGAGTTACGACTCGGCCGGGGAGCTGTTTTTT
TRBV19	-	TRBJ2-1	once	CASSIASYNEQFF	TGTGCCAGTAGTATCGCGTCCTACAATGAGCAGTTCTTC
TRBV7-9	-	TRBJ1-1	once	CASSELRVQGGTEAFF	TGTGCCAGCTCCGAATTGCGGGTCCAAGGGGGCACTGAAGCTTTCTTT
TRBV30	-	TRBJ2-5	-	CAYRVGWETQYF	TGTGCCTACAGGGTTGGATGGGAGACCCAGTACTTC
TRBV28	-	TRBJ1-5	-	CASSSPGEPQHF	TGTGCCAGCAGTTCGCCCGGAGAGCCCCAGCATTTT
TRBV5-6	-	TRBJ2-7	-	CASGRDNYEQYF	TGTGCCAGCGGCCGGGACAACTACGAGCAGTACTTC
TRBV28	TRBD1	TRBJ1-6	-	CASSPETGRYSPLHF	TGTGCCAGCAGTCCCGAGACAGGGCGATATTCACCCCTCCACTTT
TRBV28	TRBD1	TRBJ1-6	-	CASSDGQDYSPLHF	TGTGCCAGCAGTGACGGACAGGATTATTCACCCCTCCACTTT
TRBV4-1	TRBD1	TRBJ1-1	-	CASSQDPGTGWTEAFF	TGCGCCAGCAGCCAAGATCCCGGGACAGGGTGGACTGAAGCTTTCTTT
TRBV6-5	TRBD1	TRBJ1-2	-	CASSPTGGYGYTF	TGTGCCAGCAGTCCGACAGGGGGCTATGGCTACACCTTC
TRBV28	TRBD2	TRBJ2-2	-	CASSLWGLAGGPGELFF	TGTGCCAGCAGTTTATGGGGACTAGCGGGGGGGCCCGGGGAGCTGTTTTTT
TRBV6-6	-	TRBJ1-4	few	CASRLGEKLFF	TGTGCCAGCAGGTTGGGGGAAAAACTGTTTTTT
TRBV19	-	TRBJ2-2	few	CASSIHRVIGELFF	TGTGCCAGTAGTATCCACAGGGTCATCGGGGAGCTGTTTTTT
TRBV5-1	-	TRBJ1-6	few	CASSLEGGGNSPLHF	TGCGCCAGCAGCTTGGAAGGGGGTGGTAATTCACCCCTCCACTTT
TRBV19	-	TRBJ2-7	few	CASSIFDGSPAYEQYF	TGTGCCAGTAGTATATTTGATGGGTCCCCAGCCTACGAGCAGTACTTC
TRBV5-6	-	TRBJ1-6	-	CASSSLQGRSPLHF	TGTGCCAGCAGCTCCCTACAGGGTAGATCACCCCTCCACTTT
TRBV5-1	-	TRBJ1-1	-	CASSESRGMDTEAFF	TGCGCCAGCAGCGAATCTCGGGGTATGGACACTGAAGCTTTCTTT
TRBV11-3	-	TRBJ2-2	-	CASSLVEGAGELFF	TGTGCCAGCAGCTTAGTGGAGGGGGCCGGGGAGCTGTTTTTT
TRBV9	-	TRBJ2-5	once	CASSPKPGRAGAEETQYF	TGTGCCAGCAGCCCCAAGCCCGGAAGGGCGGGGGCGGAAGAGACCCAGTACTTC
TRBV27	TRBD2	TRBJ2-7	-	CASARTSGSYEQYF	TGTGCCAGCGCTAGGACTAGCGGATCCTACGAGCAGTACTTC
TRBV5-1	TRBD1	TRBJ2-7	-	CASRGTGSSNEQYF	TGCGCCAGCAGGGGGACAGGGTCATCAAACGAGCAGTACTTC
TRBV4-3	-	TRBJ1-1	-	CASSQQVGRLDTEAFF	TGCGCCAGCAGCCAACAGGTAGGACGCCTAGACACTGAAGCTTTCTTT
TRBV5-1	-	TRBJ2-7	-	CASSFPGSEQYF	TGCGCCAGCAGCTTTCCTGGGAGTGAGCAGTACTTC
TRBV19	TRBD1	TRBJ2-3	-	CASRIMTGGSRDTQYF	TGTGCCAGTAGGATAATGACAGGGGGTAGTCGGGATACGCAGTATTTT
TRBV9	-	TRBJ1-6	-	CASSRDLGRDSSPLHF	TGTGCCAGCAGCCGAGATTTGGGCCGCGATTCGTCACCCCTCCACTTT
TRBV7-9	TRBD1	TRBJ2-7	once	CASSHTGTGSYEQYF	TGTGCCAGCAGCCACACTGGGACAGGATCCTACGAGCAGTACTTC
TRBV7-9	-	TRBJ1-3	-	CASSLVGGAAGNTIYF	TGTGCCAGCAGCTTAGTCGGAGGGGCAGCTGGAAACACCATATATTTT
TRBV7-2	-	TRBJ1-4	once	CASSLGRKLFF	TGTGCCAGCAGCTTAGGAAGAAAACTGTTTTTT
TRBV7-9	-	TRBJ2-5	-	CASSFVSWETQYF	TGTGCCAGCAGCTTCGTGTCCTGGGAGACCCAGTACTTC
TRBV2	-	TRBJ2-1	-	CASSAFGGRNEQFF	TGTGCCAGCAGTGCGTTTGGGGGGCGGAATGAGCAGTTCTTC